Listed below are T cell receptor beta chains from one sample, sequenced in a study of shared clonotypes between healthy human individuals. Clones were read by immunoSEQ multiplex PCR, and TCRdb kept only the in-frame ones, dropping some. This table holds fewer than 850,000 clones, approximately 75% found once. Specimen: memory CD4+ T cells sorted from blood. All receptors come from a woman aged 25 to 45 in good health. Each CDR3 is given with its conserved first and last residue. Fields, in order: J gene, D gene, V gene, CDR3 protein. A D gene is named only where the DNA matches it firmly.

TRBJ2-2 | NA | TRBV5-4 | CASSFPGLNTGELFF
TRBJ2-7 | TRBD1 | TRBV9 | CASSGWTGADLYEQYF
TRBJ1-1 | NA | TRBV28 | CASSPEGGPTEAFF
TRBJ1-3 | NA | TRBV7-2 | CASSFSVNGNTIYF
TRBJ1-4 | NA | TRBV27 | CASSLSSDMRRKLFF
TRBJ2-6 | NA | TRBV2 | CASSVRGSGANVLTF
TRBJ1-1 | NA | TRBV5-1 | CASRGRVNTEAFF
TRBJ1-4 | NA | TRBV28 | CASITTGGKLFF
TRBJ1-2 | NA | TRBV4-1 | CASSQDNYGYTF
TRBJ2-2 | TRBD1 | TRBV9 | CASSPTGTGFIGELFF
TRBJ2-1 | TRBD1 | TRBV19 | CASRPNTGGFGNEQFF
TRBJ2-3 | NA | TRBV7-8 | CASSLRVRPDAQYF
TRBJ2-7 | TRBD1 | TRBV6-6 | CASSLGQGSTYEQYF
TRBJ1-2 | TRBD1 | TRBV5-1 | CASSPAGTGFYGYTF
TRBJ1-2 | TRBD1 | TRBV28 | CASSSGTGRGYTF
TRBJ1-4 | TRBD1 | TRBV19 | CASSRDRGEKLFF
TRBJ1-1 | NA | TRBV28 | CASAPLPGEAFF
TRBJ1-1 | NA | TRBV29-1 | CSVVQGLVAEAFF
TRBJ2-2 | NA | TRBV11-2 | CASSLLPGAGELFF
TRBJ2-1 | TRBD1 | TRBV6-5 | CASSSTGQGVNEQFF
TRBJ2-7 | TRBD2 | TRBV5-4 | CASSSGGNSYEQYF
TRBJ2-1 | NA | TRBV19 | CASSTGRMANEQFF
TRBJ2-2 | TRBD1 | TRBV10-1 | CASSWTGTGDTGELFF
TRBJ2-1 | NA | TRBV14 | CASSPNRVGEQFF
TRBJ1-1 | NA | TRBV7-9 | CASSRGGNTEAFF
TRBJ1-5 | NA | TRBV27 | CASSLRRTQPQHF
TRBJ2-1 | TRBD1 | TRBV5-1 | CASSRGQGSYNEQFF
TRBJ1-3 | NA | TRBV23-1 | CASSLPQGDGNTIYF
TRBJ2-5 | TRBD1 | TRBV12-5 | CASAQNRGEETQYF
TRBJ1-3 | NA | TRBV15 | CATSSLSESGNTIYF
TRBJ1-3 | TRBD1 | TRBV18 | CASSPTGAPGNTIYF
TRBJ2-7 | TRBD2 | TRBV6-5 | CASRPRGGNEQYF
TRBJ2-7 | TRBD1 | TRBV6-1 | CASSKGDSDYEQYF
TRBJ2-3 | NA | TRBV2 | CASSQLASTDTQYF
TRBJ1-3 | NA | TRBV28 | CASSPRTAGSGNTIYF
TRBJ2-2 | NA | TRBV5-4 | CASRRTNTGELFF
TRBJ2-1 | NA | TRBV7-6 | CASSPVPGNEQFF